This T cell receptor (beta chain) appears in the sequencing data of a study of metastatic and nonmetastatic thyroid tumors. Study summary: The authors compared repertoires across blood and tumor or nodule tissue from malignant and benign thyroid patients. Study-level points and caveats: TCR beta diversity was reportedly significantly higher in malignant thyroid tumors than benign nodules, in blood and tumor.

Per the germline V gene, CDR1 is MNHNS and CDR2 is SASEGT. With 5 bases clipped from V and 10 bases from J, the junction kept 12 bases outside the gene matches. CDR3 length equals 15 residues. No patient received treatment before thyroid surgery. Per the authors' pipeline: Differences in CDR3 between clinicopathological groups were drawn on to build a classifier intended to discriminate distant-metastatic papillary thyroid cancer patients. Through MiXCR, TCRdb re-clonotyped the PCR reads. Clone size and V and J calls follow TCRdb, not the original study. The sample lists approximately 58,000 clones; 20% were seen once. This clone appeared many times. No antigen is known for it.

This receptor was obtained from a female donor with papillary thyroid cancer or a benign thyroid nodule (not recorded which). Some clones in this sample may be carry-over from other donors' samples. What was sequenced was blood. The chain couples TRBV6-1 to TRBJ2-7; 12 bases match TRBD1. In nucleotides, the CDR3 is TGTGCCAGCAGTCGCAAGCCGGGACAGGGGGCGCTTCAGTACTTC. Translating it yields CASSRKPGQGALQYF.